Following are 23 T cell receptor beta chains from one sample sequenced in a study of T cell changes during pregnancy in multiple sclerosis. This table comes from immunoSEQ multiplex PCR, and its TCRdb copy is limited to in-frame clones, with some not included. The sample records just under 65,000 clones, about nine tenths being singletons. The sequencing used peripheral blood, collected in the third trimester of pregnancy. The receptors shown here come from a female donor in good health, enrolled as a control in a pregnancy study.

V usage is TRBV10-3 and J usage is TRBJ1-1; 7 positions agree with TRBD1. V shed 6 bases, J shed 0 bases, and the junction held 7 bases outside the gene matches. CDR1 and CDR2 from the germline V gene are ENHRY and SYGVKD. The CDR3 consists of 15 residues. CDR3 sequence: CAIRRQGGVNTEAFF. CDR3 DNA: TGTGCCATCAGACGACAGGGCGGTGTGAACACTGAAGCTTTCTTT.

The chain carries TRBV25-1 and TRBJ2-7; 9 bases line up with TRBD2. V dropped 3 bases and J dropped 6; count of bases not matched to a gene: 18. CDR1 and CDR2 from the germline V gene are MGHDK and SYGVNS. The CDR3 length is 18 residues. The CDR3, as DNA: TGTGCCAGCAGTGACCAGCCCGGGACTAGCTGGGGGCTGGCCGAGCAGTACTTC. It translates to CASSDQPGTSWGLAEQYF.

The chain employs TRBV28 and TRBJ2-2, with D tentatively TRBD2 (6 bases). Trimming took off 2 bases at V and 2 bases at J, with 12 bases between the two ends. CDR1 and CDR2 from the germline V gene are MDHEN and SYDVKM. This CDR3 contains 16 residues. CDR3 nucleotides: TGTGCCAGCAGTTTAGCGGGACTTATTAACACCGGGGAGCTGTTTTTT. It encodes CASSLAGLINTGELFF. Full variable domain (missing parts from reference TRBV28 and TRBJ2-2): DVKVTQSSRYLVKRTGEKVFLECVQDMDHENMFWYRQDPGLGLRLIYFSYDVKMKEKGDIPEGYSVSREKKERFSLILESASTNQTSMYLCASSLAGLINTGELFFGEGSRLTVL.

V usage is TRBV30 and J usage is TRBJ1-1, with 7 positions matching TRBD1. There are 12 residues in the CDR3. Looked up from germline, CDR1 is GTSNPN and CDR2 is SVGIG (reference sequence). Trimming removed 7 bases from V and 3 bases from J; junction bases left unmatched: 5. This chain's CDR3 is CASGTEYTEAFF. The CDR3 DNA is TGTGCCTCCGGGACAGAATACACTGAAGCTTTCTTT.

The rearrangement links TRBV5-1 to TRBJ1-6; 7 nucleotides align to TRBD1. The germline CDR1 and CDR2 sequences are SGHRS and YFSETQ. V shed 4 bases, J shed 7 bases, and the junction held 5 bases outside the gene matches. This CDR3 spans 14 amino acids. The CDR3 is CASSPGTENSPLHF. The DNA for the CDR3 is TGCGCCAGCAGCCCCGGGACAGAGAATTCACCCCTCCACTTT.

V usage is TRBV6-5 and J usage is TRBJ2-5; tentatively, D is TRBD1 (6 bases). CDR1 and CDR2 (germline): MNHEY, SVGAGI. The CDR3 loop spans 16 amino acids. V lost 0 bases and J lost 2, with 13 bases in between. The CDR3 region has the DNA TGTGCCAGCAGTTACTCAGGGACATCTAGGCAAGAGACCCAGTACTTC. The encoded protein is CASSYSGTSRQETQYF.

The CDR3 is CASSEGLAGTTYTDTQYF. The CDR3 DNA follows: TGTGCCAGCAGTGAGGGACTAGCGGGAACGACGTACACAGATACGCAGTATTTT. This rearrangement joins TRBV2 to TRBJ2-3; 13 positions agree with TRBD2. The J segment lost 2 bases and the V segment lost 3 bases, leaving 8 bases of the junction unmatched. Per germline, CDR1 SNHLY and CDR2 FYNNEI. The CDR3 contains 18 residues.

The genes are TRBV7-8 and TRBJ2-1; D not resolved. CDR1 SGHVS and CDR2 FQNEAQ come from the germline V gene. The CDR3 totals 16 residues. Trimming stripped 5 bases from V and 1 base from J, with 15 bases between. This CDR3 reads CASSPRSRVSYNEQFF. The CDR3 nucleotides are TGTGCCAGCAGCCCCCGGTCCCGGGTGTCCTACAATGAGCAGTTCTTC.

This rearrangement joins TRBV7-9 to TRBJ2-6; no firm D call. With 1 base removed from V and 2 bases from J, the gap between germline ends came to 9 bases. Germline V gene data show CDR1 as SEHNR and CDR2 as FQNEAQ (reference sequence). This CDR3 contains 16 residues. The chain's CDR3 is CASSLDVSAGANVLTF. The CDR3, as DNA: TGTGCCAGCAGCTTAGACGTGAGCGCTGGGGCCAACGTCCTGACTTTC. The whole variable domain, remainder taken from reference TRBV7-9 and TRBJ2-6, is DTGVSQNPRHKITKRGQNVTFRCDPISEHNRLYWYRQTLGQGPEFLTYFQNEAQLEKSRLLSDRFSAERPKGSFSTLEIQRTEQGDSAMYLCASSLDVSAGANVLTFGAGSRLTVL.

The J gene is TRBJ2-2, the V gene TRBV11-2, with a possible D match to TRBD1 (6 bases). Trimming removed 5 bases at V and 4 bases at J, with 14 bases between. The CDR3 is made up of 15 amino acids. The V gene's germline CDR1 is SGHAT and CDR2 FQNNGV. CDR3 coding DNA: TGTGCCAGCAGCGGTATACAGGGCTCCACCGGGGAGCTGTTTTTT. Amino acids: CASSGIQGSTGELFF.

V usage is TRBV7-2 and J usage is TRBJ2-1, with D maybe TRBD2 (6 bases). Trimming cost V 1 base and J 7 bases, with 14 bases left between them. The germline CDR1 and CDR2 sequences are SGHTA and FQGNSA. CDR3 length: 15 amino acids. Here the CDR3 reads CASSLGWGTQNEQFF. The CDR3 DNA reads as TGTGCCAGCAGCTTAGGATGGGGGACTCAGAATGAGCAGTTCTTC.

The J gene is TRBJ2-5, the V gene TRBV29-1; unclear D gene. This CDR3 comprises 10 residues. The germline V gene has CDR1 SQVTM and CDR2 ANQGSEA. V was trimmed by 7 bases and J by 1 base, leaving 4 bases between them. CDR3 residues: CSAGQETQYF. The CDR3 DNA sequence: TGCAGCGCAGGCCAAGAGACCCAGTACTTC. The full variable domain, its missing parts supplied by reference TRBV29-1 and TRBJ2-5, is SAVISQKPSRDICQRGTSLTIQCQVDSQVTMMFWYRQQPGQSLTLIATANQGSEATYESGFVIDKFPISRPNLTFSTLTVSNMSPEDSSIYLCSAGQETQYFGPGTRLLVL.

The chain uses TRBV9 and TRBJ2-3; the D is unclear. V lost 0 bases and J lost 6, with 11 bases in between. The germline CDR1 and CDR2 sequences are SGDLS and YYNGEE. CDR3 length: 14 residues. The chain's CDR3 is CASSVARKEDTQYF. The CDR3 bases are TGTGCCAGCAGCGTAGCAAGGAAGGAGGATACGCAGTATTTT.

The chain employs TRBV2 and TRBJ2-1; TRBD1 matches 9 bases. Germline V lookup: CDR1 SNHLY, CDR2 FYNNEI. The V segment lost 6 bases and the J segment 4 bases; nucleotides outside the gene matches: 7. The CDR3 has 15 residues. CDR3 region: CASSLGQGQYNEQFF. CDR3 DNA sequence: TGTGCCAGCAGCCTCGGACAGGGGCAATACAATGAGCAGTTCTTC.

This chain uses TRBV6-8 with TRBJ2-5, with D tentatively TRBD2 (5 bases). V was shortened by 3 bases and J by 4 bases, with 15 bases between the two germline ends. Germline V gene sequence: CDR1 MNHGY, CDR2 SAAAGT. CDR3 size: 15 residues. The DNA of the CDR3 is TGTGCCAGCAGTTATTGGGGTGGGAGAGGAGAGACCCAGTACTTC. Its protein product is CASSYWGGRGETQYF.

Details on this clone: Other DNA sequences of this sample code for an identical CDR3. The rearrangement joins TRBV28 to TRBJ2-7; tentatively, D is TRBD2 (5 bases). V was clipped by 2 bases and J by 3 bases, with 5 bases between them. The CDR3 is 12 amino acids. Germline V gives CDR1 MDHEN, CDR2 SYDVKM. DNA for the CDR3: TGTGCCAGCAGTTTAAGCGGCTACGAGCAGTACTTC. Its translation is CASSLSGYEQYF. Combining the CDR3 with reference TRBV28 and TRBJ2-7 gives the whole variable domain DVKVTQSSRYLVKRTGEKVFLECVQDMDHENMFWYRQDPGLGLRLIYFSYDVKMKEKGDIPEGYSVSREKKERFSLILESASTNQTSMYLCASSLSGYEQYFGPGTRLTVT.

This clone is a singleton in its sample. The rearrangement joins TRBV19 to TRBJ1-1, with TRBD1 matching over 7 bases. V was clipped by 10 bases and J by 4 bases; unmatched bases: 15. CDR3 size: 15 residues. CDR1 LNHDA and CDR2 SQIVND come from the germline V gene (reference sequence). The CDR3: CATEVRQGYGTEAFF. The CDR3 DNA follows: TGTGCCACCGAGGTCCGACAGGGTTACGGCACTGAAGCTTTCTTT.

This clone was seen only once. This chain connects TRBV5-1 to TRBJ2-7; D is unresolved. Germline CDR1 is SGHRS and CDR2 is YFSETQ. Trimming shortened V by 5 bases and J by 3 bases, and 15 bases separated the two germline ends. The CDR3 spans 14 residues. DNA for the CDR3: TGCGCCAGCAGGGCGGCAGAAAGGTACTACGAGCAGTACTTC. Translation gives CASRAAERYYEQYF.

The rearrangement uses TRBV6-4 and TRBJ1-1, with 9 bases that match TRBD1. Germline CDR1 and CDR2: MRHNA and SNTAGT. Trimming took 6 bases from V and 11 from J; bases not matched to a gene: 10. The CDR3 spans 13 residues. The CDR3 DNA sequence: TGTGCCAGCAGCGAAACCGGGACAGGGATCGCTTTCTTT. As protein: CASSETGTGIAFF.

The J gene is TRBJ1-6, the V gene TRBV25-1, with 9 positions matching TRBD1. Germline loops: CDR1 MGHDK, CDR2 SYGVNS. The CDR3 has 15 residues. The ends lost 4 bases at V and 9 bases at J; junction bases unmatched: 7. CDR3 nucleotides: TGTGCCAGCAGTGTGTCGGGACAGGGCATTTCACCCCTCCACTTT. Amino acid sequence: CASSVSGQGISPLHF.

This chain connects TRBV29-1 to TRBJ1-2; 7 bases fit TRBD1. V lost 7 bases, J lost 5 bases, and 4 bases stayed unmatched. Germline CDR1 SQVTM, CDR2 ANQGSEA. The CDR3 runs to 11 residues. The CDR3 coding sequence is TGCAGCGGCGTGGGACAGTATGGCTACACCTTC. This codes for CSGVGQYGYTF.

CDR3: CASSLQGTHNIQYF. The CDR3 DNA is TGTGCCAGCAGCTTGCAGGGGACACACAACATTCAGTACTTC. V gene TRBV5-4 combines with J gene TRBJ2-4; D perhaps matches TRBD1 (6 bases). With 1 base removed from V and 7 bases from J, the gap between germline ends came to 12 bases. The CDR3 loop spans 14 amino acids. Germline loops: CDR1 SGHNT, CDR2 YYREEE (reference sequence).

This sequence joins TRBV28 and TRBJ2-7; 10 nucleotides match TRBD1. Germline CDR1 MDHEN, CDR2 SYDVKM. The V segment lost 4 bases and the J segment 5 bases; nucleotides outside the gene matches: 8. The CDR3 is made up of 15 amino acids. The CDR3 DNA sequence: TGTGCCAGCAGTTCTTTGGGACAGGGGAGAAACGAGCAGTACTTC. Residues: CASSSLGQGRNEQYF.